This T cell receptor beta chain was sequenced in a study of OX40 agonist ivuxolimab in advanced cancers. Broader study findings: Some of the lowest clonal expansion was seen in partial responders at 0.1-3.0 mg/kg. At 0.1 to 3.0 mg/kg and by week 6, CD4+ and CD8+ T cells in the blood had expanded clonally. Also present in some nonresponders was a low level of normalized T-cell clonal expansion.

The repertoire was sequenced with immunoSEQ multiplex PCR; TCRdb's copy has only in-frame clones and lacks some. This sample has roughly 35,000 clones, with around 81% found just once. Germline V gene sequence: CDR1 LNHDA, CDR2 SQIVND (reference sequence). V lost 5 bases, J lost 4 bases, and 14 bases lay in between. The CDR3 has 15 residues. This clone appeared a few times. Its antigen is unknown. This sequence was found in an adult with an advanced solid tumor such as melanoma, head and neck, liver or kidney cancer. The V call is TRBV19, the J call TRBJ1-4, with D perhaps TRBD1 (5 bases). This material consisted of CD4+ or CD8+ T cells sorted from blood, taken in a trial of the OX40 agonist ivuxolimab. The CDR3 sequence is CASSSTGDFNEKLFF. In DNA, the CDR3 is TGTGCCAGTAGTTCCACAGGAGATTTTAATGAAAAACTGTTTTTT. The whole variable domain, filled in from reference TRBV19 and TRBJ1-4, reads DGGITQSPKYLFRKEGQNVTLSCEQNLNHDAMYWYRQDPGQGLRLIYYSQIVNDFQKGDIAEGYSVSREKKESFPLTVTSAQKNPTAFYLCASSSTGDFNEKLFFGSGTQLSVL.